The clone carrying this T cell receptor (beta chain) occurred a few times. The antigen is undetermined. Making the TCR beta libraries involved quantitative 5'-RACE with molecular barcodes. TCRdb re-analysed the 5' RACE reads in MiXCR, keeping a single row per CDR3 protein. The sample includes about 360,000 distinct CDR3 sequences, 20% of them seen just once. This record comes from a study of CD8 T cells in ankylosing spondylitis. Study conclusions and caveats: Disease-associated clones were reportedly significantly overrepresented in matched ankylosing spondylitis synovial fluid. There was a TCR beta motif, made of roughly eight highly homologous variants, that appeared characteristic of ankylosing spondylitis blood.

The length of the CDR3 is 15 residues. Losses at the gene ends were 7 bases for V and 7 bases for J; bases not matched to a gene: 11. Germline V gene data show CDR1 as MNHEY and CDR2 as SMNVEV (reference sequence). V and J are TRBV27 and TRBJ2-1; TRBD2 matches 9 bases. Sequencing was carried out using blood, either unsorted or a sorted T cell fraction (not recorded which). This receptor was taken from a male donor with ankylosing spondylitis or in good health (not recorded which). The CDR3 is CASTPRGGRWNEQFF. CDR3 nucleotides: TGTGCCAGCACCCCGCGGGGGGGCCGGTGGAATGAGCAGTTCTTC.